The 14 T cell receptor beta chains given below trace back to one sample, sequenced in a study of CD8+ T cells in alopecia areata. Cell sorting was performed on pooled cutaneous lymph node cells with CD4, CD8alpha, NKG2D, NKG2ACE and other markers. Extraction of RNA preceded its reverse transcription into cDNA, which served as the sequencing template. Data came from immunoSEQ multiplex PCR; TCRdb stores just in-frame clones and leaves some out. This record lists more than 250,000 clones, none seen once only, and the top ten clones contain less than 1.5%. Source material: CD4+ T cells sorted from a lymph node. All receptors derive from a C3H/HeJ mouse with alopecia areata. The MHC haplotype of the strain is H2-k.

As regards this clone: Gene names are mouse gene names. The sequenced fragment ends 4 residues before the CDR3 boundary, so the rest is inferred from the germline J gene. The V gene is TRBV31, the J gene TRBJ2-5; 9 bases are shared with TRBD2. From germline, CDR1 is GKSSPN and CDR2 SITVG. CDR3 length equals 13 residues. The part of the CDR3 DNA that was read is TGTGCCTGGAGTGACTGGGGGAGAGAC. It translates to CAWSDWGRD. The entire CDR3 sequence reads CAWSDWGRDTQYF. The full variable domain, completed using reference TRBV31 and TRBJ2-5, is AQTIHQWPVAEIKAVGSPLSLGCTIKGKSSPNLYWYWQATGGTLQQLFYSITVGQVESVVQLNLSASRPKDDQFILSTEKLLLSHSGFYLCAWSDWGRDTQYFGPGTRLLVL.

The sample holds a few counts of this clone. Gene names refer to mouse genes. The CDR3 is cut off 3 residues early in the read; its end comes from the germline J gene. V usage is TRBV13-1 and J usage is TRBJ1-6; 8 nucleotides align to TRBD1. TRBJ1-6 is treated as an ORF (open reading frame) with a function not yet certain. Germline CDR1 NSHNY, CDR2 SYGAGN. The junction had 5 bases not matched to a gene; V was cut back by 1 base and J by 2 bases. The length of the CDR3 is 17 residues. The CDR3 bases that were read are TGTGCCAGCAGTGATATGTCAGGGGGCGCCTATAATTCGCCC. This gives the protein CASSDMSGGAYNSP. The CDR3, in full, reads CASSDMSGGAYNSPLYF.

This clone was counted a few times. Mouse names are used for the genes. The CDR3 end lies 3 residues beyond the end of the read and is filled in from the germline J gene. V is TRBV19 and J is TRBJ1-6; D gene uncertain. TRBJ1-6 is flagged as an ORF with uncertain function. The germline CDR1 and CDR2 sequences are FNHDT and SITEND (reference sequence). The ends were cut back, 0 bases at V and 5 bases at J, with 6 bases in the middle. This CDR3 contains 14 residues. The DNA read from the CDR3 is TGTGCCAGCAGTATAGCTCCAGATAATTCGCCC. Protein sequence: CASSIAPDNSP. The complete CDR3 reads CASSIAPDNSPLYF.

Turning to this clone: The genes are named according to mouse. Read coverage stops 4 residues before the CDR3 terminus; the germline J gene supplies the remainder. Other DNA variants within this sample encode the same CDR3. V and J are TRBV1 and TRBJ1-1; maybe TRBD1 (5 bases). The CDR3 runs to 12 residues. Per germline, CDR1 NSQYPW and CDR2 LRSPGD (reference sequence). Incomplete CDR3 DNA: TGCACCTGCAGTGCCCCAGGGACA. Its translation is CTCSAPGT. The full CDR3 is CTCSAPGTEVFF.

About this clone itself: Genes and germline come from the mouse. CDR3 DNA, as far as it was read: TGCACCTGCAGTGCAGCTGGGGGAGGAACCTAT. This sequence encodes CTCSAAGGGTY. The full CDR3 reads CTCSAAGGGTYEQYF. This rearrangement joins TRBV1 to TRBJ2-7, with 7 bases identical to TRBD2. The CDR3 end falls 4 residues outside the read, so it is completed with the germline J gene. This CDR3 has 15 residues. Germline-derived CDR1 and CDR2 are NSQYPW and LRSPGD (reference sequence). Trimming took 1 base from V and 2 from J; bases not matched to a gene: 5.

Comment on this clone: Gene names are the mouse ones. The CDR3 end is not reached by the read, which stops 4 residues before it; the germline J gene fills it in. The V call is TRBV31, the J call TRBJ2-7, with 8 bases that match TRBD1. Germline V gene lookup returns CDR1 GKSSPN and CDR2 SITVG. V was pared by 0 bases and J by 3 bases, with 7 bases of the junction left unmatched. The CDR3 is 15 amino acids. The sequenced part of the CDR3 DNA is TGTGCCTGGAGTCTAGTGGGACAGGTTCACTAT. Translated, it gives CAWSLVGQVHY. The CDR3, in full, reads CAWSLVGQVHYEQYF.

This clone was seen a few times. Gene names are the mouse ones. The read finishes 4 residues shy of the CDR3 end, and the germline J gene is used to complete it. This sample also contains other DNA sequences that code for the same CDR3. The rearrangement uses TRBV19 and TRBJ2-7; 8 bases line up with TRBD2. Germline trimming cut 1 base from V and 0 bases from J; bases unmatched to any gene: 3. Germline CDR1 reads FNHDT; CDR2 reads SITEND (reference sequence). This CDR3 has 15 amino acids. The covered CDR3 bases are TGTGCCAGCAGTATATGGGGGGGGAGCTCCTAT. This translates into CASSIWGGSSY. The entire CDR3 protein reads CASSIWGGSSYEQYF.

This clone has a handful of counts. Mouse gene names and germline throughout. The CDR3 is cut off 4 residues early in the read; its end comes from the germline J gene. The rearrangement joins TRBV13-2 to TRBJ2-1, with 10 bases fitting TRBD2. CDR3 length equals 15 residues. V lost 3 bases to trimming and J lost 2 bases; unmatched junction nucleotides: 2. Per germline, CDR1 NNHNN and CDR2 SYGAGS (reference sequence). The covered CDR3 bases are TGTGCCAGCGGTGCAGGACTGGGGGACTATGCT. It specifies CASGAGLGDYA. Given in full, the CDR3 is CASGAGLGDYAEQFF.

Of note for this clone: Gene names are the mouse ones. The part of the CDR3 DNA that was read is TGTGCCAGCAGTCCCGCGGGACAAAGCTCCTAT. As protein: CASSPAGQSSY. The entire CDR3 reads CASSPAGQSSYEQYF. The rearrangement links TRBV19 to TRBJ2-7; the D gene is possibly TRBD1 (6 bases). The read falls 4 residues short of the CDR3 end, and the missing part is taken from the germline J gene. The germline CDR1 and CDR2 sequences are FNHDT and SITEND (reference sequence). This CDR3 contains 15 residues. Trimming removed 4 bases from V and 0 bases from J, with 14 bases in between.

This clone has more than one count but fewer than ten. Mouse gene names apply. The read stops 3 residues short of the end of the CDR3; the missing end is completed from the germline J gene. The rearrangement joins TRBV1 to TRBJ1-6; D is unclear. TRBJ1-6 is flagged as an ORF with uncertain function. This CDR3 is built from 14 residues. Looked up from germline, CDR1 is NSQYPW and CDR2 is LRSPGD (reference sequence). V was trimmed by 1 base and J by 4 bases, leaving 5 bases between them. CDR3 DNA, as far as it was read: TGCACCTGCAGTGCAGTACAGTATAATTCGCCC. It codes for CTCSAVQYNSP. The whole CDR3 is CTCSAVQYNSPLYF.

This clone has just a few counts. These gene names are mouse names. Read data end 4 residues before the CDR3 end; the end is taken from the germline J gene. This chain uses TRBV19 with TRBJ1-1, with 8 bases that match TRBD1. The CDR3 is 15 residues long. Germline lookup yields CDR1 FNHDT and CDR2 SITEND (reference sequence). The ends lost 2 bases at V and 3 bases at J; junction bases unmatched: 6. The part of the CDR3 DNA that was read is TGTGCCAGCAGTATGGACAGGGAGGGGGACACA. As protein: CASSMDREGDT. From start to end, the CDR3 is CASSMDREGDTEVFF. Drawing the rest from reference TRBV19 and TRBJ1-1, the complete variable domain is GGIITQTPKFLIGQEGQKLTLKCQQNFNHDTMYWYRQDSGKGLRLIYYSITENDLQKGDLSEGYDASREKKSSFSLTVTSAQKNEMAVFLCASSMDREGDTEVFFGKGTRLTVV.

Comment on this clone: Genes and germline come from the mouse. The read ends 4 residues before the CDR3 terminus; that terminus is restored from the germline J gene. The rearrangement uses TRBV29 and TRBJ1-2, with D possibly being TRBD1 (6 bases). V was shortened by 5 bases and J by 1 base, with 11 bases between the two germline ends. Germline CDR1 MSHET, CDR2 SYDVDS. The CDR3 consists of 14 residues. The CDR3 loop reads CASSPRDKNSDYTF. The CDR3 bases that were read are TGTGCTAGCAGTCCCCGGGACAAAAACTCC.

On this clone: Gene labels here are mouse ones. The CDR3 goes on 3 residues after the read ends, and that part is filled in from the germline J gene. V gene TRBV19 combines with J gene TRBJ1-6, with D possibly matching TRBD1 (6 bases). TRBJ1-6 is known as an ORF, though its function is uncertain. Germline CDR1 is FNHDT and CDR2 is SITEND (reference sequence). The CDR3 loop spans 15 amino acids. The V gene lost 1 base and the J gene lost 3 bases, with 8 bases spanning the gap. The CDR3 spells CASSINRVYNSPLYF. The DNA read from the CDR3 is TGTGCCAGCAGTATAAACAGGGTCTATAATTCGCCC.

About this clone itself: Germline and genes: mouse. The read ends 4 residues shy of where the CDR3 ends; the end is completed using the germline J gene. V usage is TRBV5 and J usage is TRBJ2-1; 8 positions agree with TRBD2. The CDR3 totals 14 residues. The germline V gene has CDR1 LGHNA and CDR2 YNLKQL (reference sequence). The sequenced part of the CDR3 DNA is TGTGCCAGCAGCCAAGAAAGGGACTGGGCT. Translation gives CASSQERDWA. The whole CDR3 is CASSQERDWAEQFF.